A selection of T cell receptor beta chains follows, all from one sample in a study of blood T cells in healthy people across ages. TCRdb used MiXCR to reprocess the 5' RACE reads, holding one entry per CDR3 protein. The sample includes about 1,500,000 distinct CDR3 sequences, roughly 27% seen only once; the top ten take less than 9.5%. The sequenced sample was blood. All receptors derive from a woman in her thirties in good health. CDR3s include the opening cysteine and the closing phenylalanine or tryptophan. The order of the fields is V gene, clone size, D gene, J gene, CDR3 protein, CDR3 DNA. The D gene is left open where the match is weak. Clone size is shown for a subset of rows, as once, few, many or a class of expanded clone.

>TRBV10-2|few|.|TRBJ1-1
CASIASGTANEAFF
TGCGCCAGCATCGCTTCCGGGACGGCTAATGAAGCTTTCTTT
>TRBV2|few|TRBD1|TRBJ2-1
CASSSGTGSGEQFF
TGTGCCAGCAGCTCCGGGACAGGGTCAGGGGAGCAGTTCTTC
>TRBV7-9|many|.|TRBJ2-7
CASRDLRASSYEQYF
TGTGCCAGCAGAGACCTCCGGGCCAGCTCCTACGAGCAGTACTTC
>TRBV11-2|few|TRBD1|TRBJ2-5
CASSRGTGGSETQYF
TGTGCCAGCAGCCGAGGGACAGGGGGGTCAGAGACCCAGTACTTC
>TRBV4-3|.|.|TRBJ2-2
CASSHGTNAGKLFF
TGCGCCAGCAGCCATGGGACGAACGCCGGGAAGCTGTTTTTT
>TRBV2|.|TRBD2|TRBJ2-3
CASSEAQVSGGTDTQYF
TGTGCCAGCAGTGAAGCGCAAGTTAGCGGGGGCACAGATACGCAGTATTTT
>TRBV29-1|many|.|TRBJ2-4
CSVVTDSKNIQYF
TGCAGCGTTGTCACGGACAGCAAAAACATTCAGTACTTC
>TRBV12-3/TRBV12-4|.|.|TRBJ1-4
CAGSRPPTVEKLFF
TGTGCCGGCAGTCGACCCCCGACAGTTGAAAAACTGTTTTTT
>TRBV5-1|few|.|TRBJ2-1
CASSQTTHYNEQFF
TGCGCCAGCAGCCAAACGACCCACTACAATGAGCAGTTCTTC
>TRBV9|.|.|TRBJ1-2
CASSVDEDRFYGYTF
TGTGCCAGCAGCGTAGATGAGGACAGATTCTATGGCTACACCTTC
>TRBV18|.|.|TRBJ2-5
CASSPSKQETQYF
TGTGCCAGCTCACCCTCAAAGCAAGAGACCCAGTACTTC
>TRBV20-1|.|.|TRBJ2-4
CSARGVTKSIQYF
TGCAGTGCTAGAGGGGTAACCAAAAGCATTCAGTACTTC
>TRBV5-1|.|TRBD1|TRBJ1-1
CASSATTGTTEAFF
TGCGCCAGCAGCGCGACGACAGGGACCACTGAAGCTTTCTTT
>TRBV7-2|many|TRBD1|TRBJ2-7
CASSRDRAREQYF
TGTGCCAGCAGCCGGGACAGGGCCCGCGAGCAGTACTTC
>TRBV7-2|few|.|TRBJ2-1
CASSFVQRTYNEQFF
TGTGCCAGCAGCTTCGTTCAGAGGACGTACAATGAGCAGTTCTTC
>TRBV4-3|few|.|TRBJ2-4
CASSQDRANAKNIQYF
TGCGCCAGCAGCCAAGATCGGGCTAATGCCAAAAACATTCAGTACTTC
>TRBV20-1|.|.|TRBJ1-1
CSARESTNTEAFF
TGCAGTGCTAGAGAAAGTACGAACACTGAAGCTTTCTTT
>TRBV12-3/TRBV12-4|.|TRBD2|TRBJ2-2
CASSFLAARTGELFF
TGTGCCAGCAGTTTCCTAGCGGCAAGGACCGGGGAGCTGTTTTTT
>TRBV5-1|.|.|TRBJ2-3
CASYLGKRTDTQYF
TGCGCCAGCTACCTCGGGAAGCGCACAGATACGCAGTATTTT
>TRBV4-3|.|TRBD2|TRBJ2-1
CASSQTPGLGTNEQFF
TGCGCCAGCAGCCAGACTCCGGGACTAGGAACCAATGAGCAGTTCTTC
>TRBV2|.|.|TRBJ2-1
CASSDRHGGEQFF
TGTGCCAGCAGTGACCGGCACGGGGGTGAGCAGTTCTTC
>TRBV6-1|few|.|TRBJ2-3
CASSGMGSDTQYF
TGTGCCAGCAGTGGCATGGGGTCGGATACGCAGTATTTT
>TRBV7-9|.|TRBD1|TRBJ1-1
CACSSRTGGNTEAFF
TGTGCCTGCAGCTCCCGGACAGGGGGGAACACTGAAGCTTTCTTT
>TRBV18|.|.|TRBJ2-6
CASSPRVTGGANVLTF
TGTGCCAGCTCACCAAGGGTAACAGGAGGGGCCAACGTCCTGACTTTC
>TRBV7-2|.|.|TRBJ2-3
CASSPKSGLRGFGTDTQYF
TGTGCCAGCAGCCCTAAATCCGGCCTTAGAGGGTTCGGGACAGATACGCAGTATTTT
>TRBV6-6|.|TRBD1|TRBJ1-5
CASSYPPGGDQPQHF
TGTGCCAGCAGTTACCCCCCAGGGGGTGACCAGCCCCAGCATTTT
>TRBV29-1|many|.|TRBJ2-7
CSVEYAGSYEQYF
TGCAGCGTTGAGTATGCCGGCTCCTACGAGCAGTACTTC
>TRBV11-2|.|.|TRBJ2-7
CASTPSGVGMHYEQYF
TGTGCCAGCACCCCAAGCGGAGTCGGGATGCACTACGAGCAGTACTTC
>TRBV7-2|many|TRBD2|TRBJ2-7
CASSSTSSGGVYEQYF
TGTGCCAGCAGCTCGACGTCGTCTGGGGGGGTGTACGAGCAGTACTTC
>TRBV18|.|TRBD2|TRBJ2-1
CASSPTQRGLGEQFF
TGTGCCAGCTCACCGACTCAGCGGGGGTTAGGGGAGCAGTTCTTC
>TRBV7-9|.|.|TRBJ2-1
CASSRGQYNGQFF
TGTGCCAGCAGCCGAGGACAGTACAATGGGCAGTTCTTC
>TRBV28|many|.|TRBJ2-7
CASSSPGRGYEQYF
TGTGCCAGCAGTTCGCCGGGGAGAGGCTACGAGCAGTACTTC
>TRBV5-1|few|TRBD1|TRBJ1-6
CASSQGQRSSYNSPLHF
TGCGCCAGCAGCCAGGGACAGAGAAGCTCCTATAATTCACCCCTCCACTTT
>TRBV5-1|.|.|TRBJ2-7
CASSLPQGAGPEEQYF
TGCGCCAGCAGCTTGCCGCAGGGAGCTGGCCCTGAAGAGCAGTACTTC
>TRBV7-2|.|TRBD2|TRBJ2-5
CASSLTSGEYQETQYF
TGTGCCAGCAGCTTGACTAGCGGCGAGTACCAAGAGACCCAGTACTTC
>TRBV2|.|.|TRBJ2-3
CATIQTDPTDTQYF
TGTGCCACCATACAGACGGACCCCACAGATACGCAGTATTTT
>TRBV5-5|.|TRBD1|TRBJ1-4
CASSLDPGTGVEKLFF
TGTGCCAGCAGCTTGGACCCCGGGACAGGGGTGGAAAAACTGTTTTTT
>TRBV7-2|few|TRBD1|TRBJ1-2
CASSLVTGGGAWGYTF
TGTGCCAGCAGCTTAGTGACCGGAGGGGGCGCATGGGGCTACACCTTC
>TRBV12-3/TRBV12-4|.|.|TRBJ2-1
CASSFQVEGEQFF
TGTGCCAGCAGTTTTCAGGTTGAGGGTGAGCAGTTCTTC
>TRBV11-2|many|.|TRBJ2-7
CASSSRTEPSGEQYF
TGTGCCAGCAGCTCCCGGACAGAGCCTTCGGGCGAGCAGTACTTC
>TRBV24-1|.|TRBD1|TRBJ2-1
CATSDGQGPSYNGQFF
TGTGCCACCAGTGATGGACAGGGTCCCTCCTACAATGGGCAGTTCTTC
>TRBV12-5|.|.|TRBJ2-3
CASGPERGRLTDTQYF
TGTGCTAGTGGCCCCGAACGGGGGAGACTCACAGATACGCAGTATTTT
>TRBV7-9|few|TRBD1|TRBJ2-3
CASSLGQGRSSGTQYF
TGTGCCAGCAGCTTAGGACAGGGGCGTTCAAGCGGTACGCAGTATTTT